A single sample gave rise to the 19 T cell receptor beta chains below, sequenced in a study of cytotoxic CD8 clonotypes in ibrutinib-treated CLL. Produced via immunoSEQ multiplex PCR; TCRdb's table is partial and in-frame only. The data show about 140,000 clones, around 93% seen once. This sample comprised PBMCs, obtained after 12 months of ibrutinib treatment. All receptors come from a human donor with chronic lymphocytic leukemia.

The chain combines TRBV10-3 with TRBJ2-6, with 7 bases that match TRBD1. This CDR3 comprises 16 residues. The germline CDR1 and CDR2 sequences are ENHRY and SYGVKD. V shed 6 bases, J shed 2 bases, and the junction held 7 bases outside the gene matches. The CDR3 is CAISQTGLTGANVLTF. CDR3 nucleotides: TGTGCCATCAGCCAGACAGGGTTAACTGGGGCCAACGTCCTGACTTTC.

The chain has TRBV7-2 and TRBJ1-4, with D unclear. The CDR3 covers 15 residues. The V and J ends lost 1 base and 4 bases respectively, with 10 bases between them. Germline V gives CDR1 SGHTA, CDR2 FQGNSA. This CDR3 is CASSLEGDYNEKLFF. In DNA form, the CDR3 reads TGTGCCAGCAGCTTAGAAGGAGATTATAATGAAAAACTGTTTTTT.

V is TRBV9 and J is TRBJ2-5, with D hard to call. Between the trimmed V and J ends, which lost 0 bases and 5 bases, there was a span of 11 bases. This CDR3 is built from 14 residues. Germline assignment: CDR1 SGDLS and CDR2 YYNGEE. Written as DNA, the CDR3 is TGTGCCAGCAGCGTAGACTCAGCTTGGGAGACCCAGTACTTC. As protein: CASSVDSAWETQYF.

The chain has TRBV13 and TRBJ2-1, with D possibly matching TRBD2 (6 bases). Germline CDR1 reads PRHDT; CDR2 reads FYEKMQ (reference sequence). The CDR3 is made up of 14 amino acids. V gave up 8 bases and J gave up 6 bases, with 17 bases separating them. CDR3 in DNA: TGTGCCAGCCGACCGGGGGAACAGGTCAATGAGCAGTTCTTC. Its protein product is CASRPGEQVNEQFF.

The CDR3 loop is CASSFNRDSYEQYF. In nucleotides, the CDR3 is TGTGCCAGCAGTTTCAACAGGGACTCCTACGAGCAGTACTTC. The chain carries TRBV27 and TRBJ2-7; D possibly corresponds to TRBD1 (6 bases). Germline V gives CDR1 MNHEY, CDR2 SMNVEV (reference sequence). V lost 3 bases and J 0 bases, leaving 9 bases between the germline ends. There are 14 residues in the CDR3.

This chain connects TRBV28 to TRBJ1-2; no firm D call. The ends were cut back, 3 bases at V and 3 bases at J, with 11 bases in the middle. CDR3 length: 14 residues. From germline, CDR1 is MDHEN and CDR2 SYDVKM. CDR3 nucleotide sequence: TGTGCCAGCAGTTTTATTGGGTTAGACTATGGCTACACCTTC. The encoded protein is CASSFIGLDYGYTF.

The rearrangement joins TRBV6-5 to TRBJ2-3; D might be TRBD1 (6 bases). Germline assignment: CDR1 MNHEY and CDR2 SVGAGI. This CDR3 comprises 16 residues. The germline V and J ends were trimmed by 0 bases and 0 bases, with 10 bases remaining between them. The CDR3 sequence is CASSYSGAVSTDTQYF. The CDR3 bases are TGTGCCAGCAGTTACTCGGGGGCAGTAAGCACAGATACGCAGTATTTT.

The chain carries TRBV29-1 and TRBJ1-3, with a possible D match to TRBD1 (5 bases). CDR1 is SQVTM, CDR2 ANQGSEA, per germline. The CDR3 is 14 amino acids. V was cut by 1 base and J by 4 bases, with 11 bases left in between. In nucleotides, the CDR3 is TGCAGCGTTGAAGCGGCAGGGTCAGGAAACACCATATATTTT. It encodes CSVEAAGSGNTIYF.

The V gene is TRBV7-8, the J gene TRBJ2-7; possibly TRBD1 for D (6 bases). This CDR3 spans 15 amino acids. In germline, CDR1 is SGHVS, CDR2 FQNEAQ. The V end was cut by 5 bases, the J end by 0 bases, with 14 bases between. CDR3 DNA sequence: TGTGCCAGCAGCCGCACAGGGACCCGCTCCTACGAGCAGTACTTC. It specifies CASSRTGTRSYEQYF. Together with reference TRBV7-8 and TRBJ2-7, the CDR3 gives the full variable domain: GAGVSQSPRYKVAKRGQDVALRCDPISGHVSLFWYQQALGQGPEFLTYFQNEAQLDKSGLPSDRFFAERPEGSVSTLKIQRTQQEDSAVYLCASSRTGTRSYEQYFGPGTRLTVT.

This chain uses TRBV11-2 with TRBJ1-4; tentatively, D is TRBD1 (6 bases). Germline CDR1 is SGHAT and CDR2 is FQNNGV. Trimming stripped 5 bases from V and 8 bases from J, with 15 bases between. The CDR3 extends over 14 amino acids. The chain's CDR3 is CASSPRGAGEKLFF. For the CDR3, the DNA is TGTGCCAGCAGCCCACGGGGGGCGGGAGAAAAACTGTTTTTT.

The gene calls are TRBV4-2 and TRBJ2-7; D is unresolved. The CDR3 consists of 13 residues. CDR1 and CDR2 (germline): LGHNA, YNFKEQ. The V end was cut by 1 base, the J end by 4 bases, with 8 bases between. The CDR3 reads CASSQGAKYEQYF. The CDR3 DNA reads TGTGCCAGCAGCCAAGGGGCTAAATACGAGCAGTACTTC.

This clone was seen only a few times. The rearrangement joins TRBV4-2 to TRBJ1-2; D gene ambiguous. Germline V lookup: CDR1 LGHNA, CDR2 YNFKEQ. CDR3 size: 15 residues. V lost 0 bases to trimming and J lost 4 bases, with 12 bases between them. Here the CDR3 reads CASSQDTPQLYGYTF. The CDR3 DNA reads TGTGCCAGCAGCCAAGATACTCCGCAACTCTATGGCTACACCTTC.

J is TRBJ1-5 and V is TRBV28; 8 bases map to TRBD1. The CDR3 spans 16 residues. With V trimmed by 7 bases and J by 5 bases, 13 bases remained unmatched. Germline V gene sequence: CDR1 MDHEN, CDR2 SYDVKM. This CDR3 reads CASTTQLAGGYQPQHF. The CDR3 DNA reads TGTGCCAGCACCACCCAGCTCGCAGGGGGCTATCAGCCCCAGCATTTT.

The chain links TRBV29-1 to TRBJ2-7; D perhaps matches TRBD2 (5 bases). The CDR3 is 13 residues long. V was pared by 3 bases and J by 2 bases, with 11 bases between. Germline CDR1 is SQVTM and CDR2 is ANQGSEA. CDR3 in amino acids: CSVDLAETYEQYF. In nucleotides, the CDR3 is TGCAGCGTTGATCTAGCAGAGACCTACGAGCAGTACTTC.

The rearrangement joins TRBV2 to TRBJ2-6; D remains ambiguous. This CDR3 spans 13 amino acids. Trimming cost V 9 bases and J 0 bases, with 6 bases left between them. The germline V gene has CDR1 SNHLY and CDR2 FYNNEI. As DNA, the CDR3 is TGTGCCAGTCACACCTCTGGGGCCAACGTCCTGACTTTC. This codes for CASHTSGANVLTF.

The chain is built from TRBV19 and TRBJ1-2; no clear D gene. Germline V gene lookup returns CDR1 LNHDA and CDR2 SQIVND (reference sequence). The V end was cut by 3 bases, the J end by 3 bases, with 11 bases between. The CDR3 sequence is 14 residues long. CDR3 sequence reads: CASSIGQDYYGYTF. The CDR3 DNA is TGTGCCAGTAGTATTGGGCAGGACTACTATGGCTACACCTTC.

The chain is built from TRBV19 and TRBJ1-2, with a possible D match to TRBD1 (6 bases). Trimming took 6 bases from V and 7 from J, leaving 18 bases between them. Germline CDR1 and CDR2: LNHDA and SQIVND (reference sequence). CDR3 length equals 14 residues. In nucleotides, the CDR3 is TGTGCCAGTAGACATGGACAGTCCCAGTCTGGCTACACCTTC. Translation: CASRHGQSQSGYTF.

The V call is TRBV27, the J call TRBJ2-7; TRBD1 matches 11 bases. V was pared by 6 bases and J by 2 bases, with 6 bases of the junction left unmatched. CDR1 and CDR2 (germline): MNHEY, SMNVEV (reference sequence). The CDR3 length is 15 residues. The chain's CDR3 is CASSPGQGATYEQYF. In nucleotides, the CDR3 is TGTGCCAGCAGCCCCGGACAGGGGGCAACCTACGAGCAGTACTTC.

This sequence joins TRBV18 and TRBJ1-2; 7 bases are a match to TRBD1. Unmatched junction bases numbered 4, after V lost 1 base and J lost 5 bases. Germline V lookup: CDR1 KGHSH, CDR2 LQKENI. The CDR3 is made up of 14 amino acids. For the CDR3, the DNA is TGTGCCAGCTCACCACTTCAGGGGGAGTATGGCTACACCTTC. Translated, it gives CASSPLQGEYGYTF.